The clone carrying this T cell receptor beta chain has only a few counts. The antigen is not known. This specimen comes from a study of T-cell reconstitution after alpha-beta-depleted transplantation in children. General observations from the study: The high TCRbeta diversity at day 60 in some patients came from surviving recipient T cells and thymic progenitors. When one year had passed after transplant, most T-cell counts and diversity came from newly produced T cells. The origin of alpha-beta T cells about two months after transplant was reportedly several hundred expanded graft clones.

A library of TCRbeta sequences, prepared with unique molecular identifiers, was generated. Using its own MiXCR run on the PCR reads, TCRdb lists one record per CDR3 protein. The table has just over 950,000 distinct CDR3 sequences, around 30% seen once. The TCR originated in a boy in the first two years of life who had a stem cell transplant for SCID, so the T cells may come from the graft donor. The sequencing here drew on PBMCs, mostly from graft donor cells, taken 360 days after TCRalphabeta/CD19-depleted stem cell transplant.

CDR3 bases: TGTGCCAGCAGTGGGACTGGAAGGAACTACAATGAGCAGTTCTTC. This encodes CASSGTGRNYNEQFF. This sequence joins TRBV2 and TRBJ2-1; D may be TRBD2 (5 bases). The V and J ends lost 4 bases and 3 bases respectively, with 13 bases between them. In germline, CDR1 is SNHLY, CDR2 FYNNEI. The CDR3 contains 15 residues.